The 5 T cell receptor beta chains presented below share a single source sample, sequenced in a study of T-cell memory formation after mild COVID-19. TCRdb redid the calling of the 5' RACE reads with MiXCR, one entry per CDR3 protein. Altogether 200,000 to 250,000 distinct CDR3 sequences are present, around 9.5% being singletons, with the ten largest covering 3.5%. Sequences were obtained from PBMCs or a T cell subset sorted from them (not recorded which). The receptors come from a man younger than 35 who had mild COVID-19 (a few samples of this study predate the infection). Cell type and time point are not known.

This clonotype was detected a few times. The chain links TRBV2 to TRBJ2-3, with no clear D. This CDR3 contains 14 residues. Germline loops: CDR1 SNHLY, CDR2 FYNNEI. Trimming removed 6 bases from V and 4 bases from J, with 14 bases in between. CDR3 DNA: TGTGCCAGCAGGGTTCTCCAGGATCCAGATACGCAGTATTTT. It is translated as CASRVLQDPDTQYF.

This sequence joins TRBV6-5 and TRBJ1-5; D is unresolved. CDR1 is MNHEY and CDR2 is SVGAGI in the germline V gene. The CDR3 sequence is 15 residues long. Trimming pared 6 bases from V and 9 bases from J, leaving 21 bases between. CDR3 in amino acids: CASSPGPGTQRPQHF. The CDR3, as DNA: TGTGCCAGCAGCCCCGGCCCGGGCACCCAGAGGCCCCAGCATTTT.

J is TRBJ2-7 and V is TRBV14, with 7 bases aligning to TRBD1. The CDR3 contains 15 residues. V shed 4 bases and J 3 bases; nucleotides not matched to a gene: 9. Per germline, CDR1 SGHDN and CDR2 FVKESK. In nucleotides, the CDR3 is TGTGCCAGCAGCCTCCGGGACAGTGGTTACTACGAGCAGTACTTC. Amino acid sequence: CASSLRDSGYYEQYF. The full variable domain, completed using reference TRBV14 and TRBJ2-7, is EAGVTQFPSHSVIEKGQTVTLRCDPISGHDNLYWYRRVMGKEIKFLLHFVKESKQDESGMPNNRFLAERTGGTYSTLKVQPAELEDSGVYFCASSLRDSGYYEQYFGPGTRLTVT.

The chain joins TRBV3-1 to TRBJ1-5, with 8 bases fitting TRBD1. This CDR3 has 16 amino acids. J lost 0 bases, V lost 4 bases, and 5 bases had no gene match. Germline CDR1 LGHDT, CDR2 YNNKEL (reference sequence). The CDR3 loop is CASSLTGDDSNQPQHF. The CDR3 nucleotides read TGTGCCAGCAGCCTGACAGGGGATGATAGCAATCAGCCCCAGCATTTT.

This sequence joins TRBV3-1 and TRBJ2-7; 7 bases line up with TRBD1. V lost 1 base to trimming and J lost 5 bases; unmatched junction nucleotides: 2. Germline CDR1 is LGHDT and CDR2 is YNNKEL (reference sequence). The CDR3 spans 13 residues. DNA of the CDR3: TGTGCCAGCAGCCAAGCCCAGGGGGACGAGCAGTACTTC. Translated: CASSQAQGDEQYF.